This T cell receptor beta chain was observed in a study of blood T cells in healthy people across ages. Regarding the study as a whole: Unknown donor CMV status possibly confounded expanded clonotype changes. PBMCs went unsorted, and a conclusive naive versus antigen-experienced comparison was therefore prevented.

Comments on this clonotype: Its target is unknown.

A second PCR, run for roughly 7 to 12 cycles, used a sample-barcoded 5' primer plus a J-beta primer mix. The template-switch adaptor was a 5' adaptor with 12 random nucleotides. It tagged each cDNA molecule. TCRdb reanalysed the 5' RACE reads using MiXCR and keeps one entry per CDR3 protein. In the table there are over 1,300,000 distinct CDR3 sequences, almost 60% of which are singletons. CDR3 length: 14 residues. Germline CDR1 and CDR2: DFQATT and SNEGSKA (reference sequence). V shed 3 bases and J 2 bases; nucleotides not matched to a gene: 5. Specimen: blood. The origin of this receptor is a man between 18 and 29 years old in good health. This rearrangement joins TRBV20-1 to TRBJ1-2; 8 bases align to TRBD1. The CDR3 sequence: CSARGGDRNYGYTF. The CDR3 nucleotides read TGCAGTGCTAGGGGAGGGGACAGGAACTATGGCTACACCTTC.